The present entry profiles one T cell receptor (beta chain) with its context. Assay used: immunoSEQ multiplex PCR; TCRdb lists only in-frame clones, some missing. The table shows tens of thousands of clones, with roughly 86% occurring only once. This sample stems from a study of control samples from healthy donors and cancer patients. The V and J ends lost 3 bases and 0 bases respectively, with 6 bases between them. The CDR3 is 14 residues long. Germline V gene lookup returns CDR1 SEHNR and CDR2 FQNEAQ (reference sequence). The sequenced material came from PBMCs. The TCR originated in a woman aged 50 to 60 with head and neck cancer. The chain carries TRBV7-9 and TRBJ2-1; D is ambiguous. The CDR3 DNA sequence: TGTGCCAGCAGCTTCTCCAACTCCTACAATGAGCAGTTCTTC. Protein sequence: CASSFSNSYNEQFF.